These 10 T cell receptor beta chains were sequenced from one sample in a study of T cell responses to AZD1222 COVID-19 vaccine. TCRdb's table, derived via immunoSEQ multiplex PCR, lists solely in-frame clones and lacks some. The data contain about 29,000 clones, over 90% of them seen just once; the ten biggest clones take up 8% to 9%. The specimen comprised peripheral blood, sampled on day 0 of AZD1222 vaccination. The receptors originated from an adult in good health.

This chain links TRBV9 with TRBJ2-7; a possible D gene is TRBD1 (6 bases). Trimming removed 7 bases at V and 5 bases at J, with 13 bases between. The CDR3 is 12 amino acids. Germline V gene sequence: CDR1 SGDLS, CDR2 YYNGEE. CDR3 DNA: TGTGCCAGCGGGGGCCTGTGGGACGAGCAGTACTTC. Protein sequence: CASGGLWDEQYF.

The V gene is TRBV11-2, the J gene TRBJ1-1, with unresolved D. The CDR3 spans 13 residues. Germline CDR1 reads SGHAT; CDR2 reads FQNNGV. V lost 5 bases and J lost 7, with 14 bases in between. CDR3 DNA sequence: TGTGCCAGCAGCCTCCTCGTAGGAGGTGAAGCTTTCTTT. It yields the protein CASSLLVGGEAFF.

The chain is built from TRBV7-9 and TRBJ1-1, with D possibly matching TRBD1 (6 bases). Per the germline V gene, CDR1 is SEHNR and CDR2 is FQNEAQ (reference sequence). V was shortened by 6 bases and J by 0 bases, with 11 bases between the two germline ends. The CDR3 has 14 residues. The CDR3 nucleotides are TGTGCCAGCAGATACGACAGGATGAACACTGAAGCTTTCTTT. It translates to CASRYDRMNTEAFF.

The chain links TRBV4-1 to TRBJ1-6; D is perhaps TRBD1 (5 bases). With 3 bases removed from V and 5 bases from J, the gap between germline ends came to 17 bases. Germline V CDR1 and CDR2: MGHRA, YSYEKL. This CDR3 has 17 amino acids. CDR3 sequence reads: CASSQDLRQPNNSPLHF. Written as DNA, the CDR3 is TGCGCCAGCAGCCAGGATCTCCGACAGCCCAATAATTCACCCCTCCACTTT.

The chain has TRBV27 and TRBJ1-2; TRBD1 might be the D (5 bases). V dropped 5 bases and J dropped 4 bases, with 23 bases sitting between them. Germline loops: CDR1 MNHEY, CDR2 SMNVEV (reference sequence). The CDR3 extends over 17 amino acids. CDR3 bases: TGTGCCAGCAGTGAATCAACCACGACAGCTCAATTCTATGGCTACACCTTC. Translated, it gives CASSESTTTAQFYGYTF.

The chain employs TRBV6-5 and TRBJ2-1; D might be TRBD1 (5 bases). CDR1 and CDR2 (germline): MNHEY, SVGAGI. The CDR3 is 11 amino acids. Deletions cut 4 bases from V and 13 bases from J, with 11 bases between. CDR3: CASSFQGGQFF. DNA of the CDR3: TGTGCCAGCAGTTTCCAGGGCGGTCAGTTCTTC.

This chain links TRBV4-3 with TRBJ2-3; D not certain. The CDR3 loop spans 14 amino acids. V gave up 0 bases and J gave up 2 bases, with 6 bases separating them. Germline V gives CDR1 LGHNA, CDR2 YSLEER. CDR3 loop: CASSQDPFTDTQYF. In nucleotides, the CDR3 is TGCGCCAGCAGCCAAGACCCATTCACAGATACGCAGTATTTT.

Details on this clone: The junction departs from the called germline gene at one end, perhaps through a read error. The chain couples TRBV16 to TRBJ1-4, with TRBD1 as a possible D gene (5 bases). The CDR3 runs to 14 residues. Germline CDR1 reads KGHSY; CDR2 reads FQNENV. The CDR3, as DNA: TGTGCCAGCAGCCAATACGGGACGAATGGAAAACTGTTTTTT. Translated: CASSQYGTNGKLFF.

The J gene is TRBJ2-5, the V gene TRBV10-1, with D perhaps TRBD1 or TRBD2 (5 bases each). Germline values: CDR1 WNHNN, CDR2 SYGVQD (reference sequence). CDR3 length: 13 amino acids. With 4 bases removed from V and 2 bases from J, the gap between germline ends came to 8 bases. CDR3: CASSGGGQETQYF. In DNA, the CDR3 is TGCGCCAGCAGTGGTGGGGGACAAGAGACCCAGTACTTC.

The V and J genes are TRBV19 and TRBJ1-2; 10 positions match TRBD1. The trim removed 5 bases at V and 7 bases at J, leaving 4 bases unmatched. The V gene's germline CDR1 is LNHDA and CDR2 SQIVND (reference sequence). The CDR3 runs 13 residues. CDR3 DNA: TGTGCCAGTAGTCCCCGGGACAGGGGTGGCTACACCTTC. Translation: CASSPRDRGGYTF.